These 7 T cell receptor beta chains were all obtained from the same sample, sequenced in a study of CXCR3-negative and CXCR3-positive naive CD8 T cells. What these receptors recognize is not known. Study findings and constraints: CXCR3-positive naive cells carried more hydrophobic TRB CDR3s than CXCR3-negative ones.

Via 5' RACE with UMI labels, TRB cDNA libraries were prepared. TCRdb re-called the 5' RACE reads; every CDR3 protein appears as one record, without DNA. The table lists roughly 63,000 distinct CDR3 sequences, with around 5% in the top ten. Sequencing used naive CXCR3+ CD8+ T cells from blood. Sample subset: CD45RO-CCR7+CD27+CD95- naive CD8+ T cells expressing CXCR3 (TNR3+). The receptors were sampled from a human donor in good health. Some clones in this sample may be carry-over from other donors' samples.

V gene TRBV29-1 combines with J gene TRBJ2-7. CDR1 is SQVTM and CDR2 is ANQGSEA in the germline V gene. The CDR3 is 13 amino acids. The chain's CDR3 is CSVRKSSNYEQYF.

J is TRBJ2-5 and V is TRBV11-2; lacking DNA, the TRBD2 call made by TCRdb goes unchecked. The CDR3 has 14 amino acids. Germline CDR1 reads SGHAT; CDR2 reads FQNNGV. The CDR3: CASSSVEEVETQYF.

The rearrangement uses TRBV5-8 and TRBJ1-2. The CDR3 covers 15 residues. CDR1 and CDR2 (germline): SGHTS, YDEGEE. CDR3 residues: CASSFGRATNYGYTF.

The V call is TRBV29-1, the J call TRBJ2-1; TCRdb designates TRBD1, a call that cannot be tested without DNA. Germline CDR1 reads SQVTM; CDR2 reads ANQGSEA. This CDR3 has 13 amino acids. CDR3 sequence reads: CSVPRGAGDEQFF.

The V call is TRBV29-1, the J call TRBJ1-1. The CDR3 is 12 amino acids. Germline values: CDR1 SQVTM, CDR2 ANQGSEA. The CDR3: CSVQTSNTEAFF.

The V call is TRBV28, the J call TRBJ2-3; absent DNA, TCRdb's TRBD1 call cannot be checked. Germline V lookup: CDR1 MDHEN, CDR2 SYDVKM. The CDR3 is made up of 16 amino acids. The CDR3 here is CASSPRTSSSTDTQYF. The complete variable domain, with remaining parts taken from reference TRBV28 and TRBJ2-3, reads DVKVTQSSRYLVKRTGEKVFLECVQDMDHENMFWYRQDPGLGLRLIYFSYDVKMKEKGDIPEGYSVSREKKERFSLILESASTNQTSMYLCASSPRTSSSTDTQYFGPGTRLTVL.

The chain links TRBV7-3 to TRBJ2-1; TCRdb lists TRBD2, though no DNA is available to test this call. Germline-derived CDR1 and CDR2 are SGHTA and FQGTGA. The CDR3 covers 15 residues. CDR3 sequence reads: CASSFISSGWNEQFF.